The rows below give T cell receptor beta chains drawn from one sample of a study of T cells after yellow fever vaccination. Each CDR3 protein is one row after TCRdb ran MiXCR on the 5' RACE reads. The sample holds a few hundred thousand distinct CDR3 sequences, around 10% seen once. Source: CD4+ T cells sorted from PBMCs, taken 5 days after the yellow fever booster vaccination. These receptors came from a man aged 18 to 30 who received the YFV17D yellow fever vaccine. Both conserved end residues are part of each CDR3. The D gene is left open where the match is weak. Expanded clones get a size class; other rows say once, few or many, or leave the size out.

size	J	V	D	CDR3	DNA
NA	TRBJ2-1	TRBV10-3	NA	CAISQQGNNEQFF	TGTGCCATCAGCCAACAGGGAAACAATGAGCAGTTCTTC
NA	TRBJ1-2	TRBV5-6	NA	CASSRGEGYGYTF	TGTGCCAGCAGCAGAGGGGAGGGCTATGGCTACACCTTC
NA	TRBJ1-4	TRBV11-2	TRBD1	CASSLEPGGEEKLFF	TGTGCCAGCAGCTTAGAACCAGGGGGGGAAGAAAAACTGTTTTTT
NA	TRBJ2-5	TRBV29-1	NA	CSVPDFQETQYF	TGCAGCGTTCCGGACTTCCAAGAGACCCAGTACTTC
few	TRBJ2-1	TRBV7-2	NA	CASSPSIPQEQFF	TGTGCCAGCAGCCCTAGCATCCCCCAAGAGCAGTTCTTC
few	TRBJ1-6	TRBV12-3/TRBV12-4	NA	CASSFEDRQSPLHF	TGTGCCAGCAGTTTCGAGGACCGGCAGTCACCCCTCCACTTT
NA	TRBJ2-2	TRBV7-2	NA	CASSSPYGSYTGELFF	TGTGCCAGCAGCTCCCCATACGGGTCGTACACCGGGGAGCTGTTTTTT
NA	TRBJ1-1	TRBV9	TRBD1	CASSVAPVAAGGTEAFF	TGTGCCAGCAGCGTAGCCCCAGTGGCGGCAGGGGGCACTGAAGCTTTCTTT
many	TRBJ1-1	TRBV4-3	NA	CASSQATGYPNTEAFF	TGCGCCAGCAGCCAAGCGACTGGATACCCTAACACTGAAGCTTTCTTT
many	TRBJ2-1	TRBV24-1	NA	CATSGPTGGPRGNEQFF	TGTGCCACCAGTGGTCCCACGGGGGGCCCTCGGGGGAATGAGCAGTTCTTC
few	TRBJ1-2	TRBV4-2	NA	CASSQDSGIYGYTF	TGTGCCAGCAGCCAAGATTCGGGGATCTATGGCTACACCTTC
NA	TRBJ2-5	TRBV20-1	NA	CSARGTGAVGETQYF	TGCAGTGCTAGAGGAACCGGAGCTGTTGGGGAGACCCAGTACTTC
few	TRBJ2-1	TRBV20-1	TRBD2	CSAPGGQGNEQFF	TGCAGTGCTCCGGGGGGTCAGGGCAATGAGCAGTTCTTC
many	TRBJ2-3	TRBV6-5	NA	CASRPRLGGTDTQYF	TGTGCCAGCAGACCCCGACTGGGCGGCACAGATACGCAGTATTTT
NA	TRBJ2-5	TRBV7-2	NA	CASSRQRILGETQYF	TGTGCCAGCAGCCGACAGCGGATCCTCGGGGAGACCCAGTACTTC
few	TRBJ1-5	TRBV6-5	NA	CASSYGRAANQPQHF	TGTGCCAGCAGTTACGGTAGGGCAGCTAATCAGCCCCAGCATTTT
few	TRBJ2-5	TRBV29-1	NA	CSVEVGFRGRRETQYF	TGCAGCGTTGAAGTGGGGTTTAGGGGGAGAAGAGAGACCCAGTACTTC
many	TRBJ2-3	TRBV20-1	NA	CSASISTADTQYF	TGCAGTGCTAGTATTAGCACTGCAGATACGCAGTATTTT
few	TRBJ1-5	TRBV30	NA	CAWGTDSNQPQHF	TGTGCCTGGGGGACGGATAGCAATCAGCCCCAGCATTTT
many	TRBJ2-2	TRBV4-3	TRBD2	CASSQDRSGGRIGELFF	TGCGCCAGCAGCCAAGATCGCAGCGGGGGGAGGATCGGGGAGCTGTTTTTT
once	TRBJ2-3	TRBV5-4	TRBD2	CASSNPSGGGGDTQYF	TGTGCCAGCAGCAACCCGAGCGGGGGGGGAGGAGATACGCAGTATTTT
few	TRBJ1-4	TRBV20-1	NA	CSASQPVIEKLFF	TGCAGTGCCTCACAGCCCGTAATTGAAAAACTGTTTTTT
few	TRBJ2-5	TRBV20-1	NA	CSARAVLLKQETQYF	TGCAGTGCTAGGGCGGTCTTACTTAAACAAGAGACCCAGTACTTC
NA	TRBJ2-5	TRBV11-1	NA	CASSRQRETQYF	TGTGCCAGCAGCCGACAGCGGGAGACCCAGTACTTC
many	TRBJ1-1	TRBV7-2	NA	CASSLVLDTEAFF	TGTGCCAGCAGCTTAGTTTTGGACACTGAAGCTTTCTTT
few	TRBJ1-1	TRBV6-2/TRBV6-3	NA	CASTQFGRRTEAFF	TGTGCCAGCACGCAGTTCGGAAGGCGCACTGAAGCTTTCTTT
NA	TRBJ1-3	TRBV5-1	NA	CASSFDSSGNTIYF	TGCGCCAGCAGCTTTGATTCCTCTGGAAACACCATATATTTT
few	TRBJ2-1	TRBV2	TRBD1	CASRYTGGVPPF	TGTGCCAGCAGATATACAGGGGGCGTCCCCCCCTTC
few	TRBJ2-1	TRBV10-3	TRBD1	CATSGTAVNEQFF	TGTGCCACCTCCGGGACAGCGGTGAATGAGCAGTTCTTC
NA	TRBJ1-4	TRBV5-5	NA	CASSFRLATNEKLFF	TGTGCCAGCAGCTTCCGGTTAGCAACTAATGAAAAACTGTTTTTT
NA	TRBJ2-2	TRBV4-2	TRBD1	CASSQDDRGLFF	TGTGCCAGCAGCCAAGATGACAGGGGGCTGTTTTTT
few	TRBJ1-5	TRBV6-2/TRBV6-3	NA	CASNAGTRQPQHF	TGTGCCAGCAATGCGGGGACGAGGCAGCCCCAGCATTTT
many	TRBJ1-6	TRBV2	NA	CASRRGFGNSPLHF	TGTGCCAGCAGACGGGGCTTTGGGAATTCACCCCTCCACTTT
many	TRBJ1-6	TRBV2	NA	CASSERQPYNSPLHF	TGTGCCAGCAGTGAAAGGCAGCCGTATAATTCACCCCTCCACTTT
few	TRBJ2-1	TRBV29-1	TRBD2	CSVVGRATYNEQFF	TGCAGCGTTGTGGGGAGGGCTACCTACAATGAGCAGTTCTTC
NA	TRBJ2-5	TRBV5-1	NA	CASHDHLQVLETQYF	TGCGCCAGCCACGACCATTTACAGGTTCTGGAGACCCAGTACTTC
few	TRBJ1-4	TRBV5-1	NA	CASGERAAEKLFF	TGCGCCAGCGGGGAGAGGGCGGCCGAAAAACTGTTTTTT
many	TRBJ2-1	TRBV5-1	TRBD2	CASSLLAGGFEQFF	TGCGCCAGCAGCTTACTAGCGGGGGGGTTTGAGCAGTTCTTC
many	TRBJ1-2	TRBV5-6	TRBD1	CASDRGNYGYTF	TGTGCCAGCGACAGGGGGAACTATGGCTACACCTTC
many	TRBJ1-2	TRBV12-3/TRBV12-4	TRBD1	CASSRQGGNGYTF	TGTGCCAGCAGTCGACAGGGGGGAAATGGCTACACCTTC
many	TRBJ1-2	TRBV9	NA	CASSVDRANYGYTF	TGTGCCAGCAGCGTAGACAGGGCTAACTATGGCTACACCTTC
NA	TRBJ2-1	TRBV19	TRBD2	CASHDSAGGHNEQFF	TGTGCCAGCCACGACTCCGCGGGGGGTCACAATGAGCAGTTCTTC
many	TRBJ1-1	TRBV4-1	NA	CASSQALLLGNTEAFF	TGCGCCAGCAGCCAAGCGTTACTCCTCGGGAACACTGAAGCTTTCTTT
few	TRBJ2-3	TRBV7-2	NA	CASSFYPAGGASGVTDTQYF	TGTGCCAGCAGCTTCTACCCGGCAGGGGGGGCTAGCGGAGTCACAGATACGCAGTATTTT
few	TRBJ2-3	TRBV14	TRBD1	CASSQVGPGQGSDTQYF	TGTGCCAGCAGCCAAGTGGGGCCGGGACAGGGGTCAGATACGCAGTATTTT
many	TRBJ1-1	TRBV6-1	TRBD1	CASSTDRGYTEAFF	TGTGCCAGCAGTACAGACAGGGGCTACACTGAAGCTTTCTTT
few	TRBJ1-1	TRBV29-1	TRBD1	CSTLGQGWNTEAFF	TGCAGCACGTTGGGACAGGGGTGGAACACTGAAGCTTTCTTT
NA	TRBJ2-7	TRBV18	NA	CASSPQQGNYEQYF	TGTGCCAGCTCACCGCAACAGGGTAACTACGAGCAGTACTTC
NA	TRBJ2-2	TRBV5-1	NA	CASSFAGSNTGELFF	TGCGCCAGCAGCTTCGCAGGGTCGAACACCGGGGAGCTGTTTTTT
few	TRBJ2-1	TRBV15	TRBD2	CATSLGLGPNNEQFF	TGTGCCACCAGTCTAGGACTAGGACCCAACAATGAGCAGTTCTTC
NA	TRBJ2-2	TRBV6-2/TRBV6-3	NA	CASSPPGELFF	TGTGCCAGCAGTCCCCCCGGGGAGCTGTTTTTT
few	TRBJ2-7	TRBV2	NA	CASSAPGQRDEQYF	TGTGCCAGCAGTGCGCCGGGACAGCGGGACGAGCAGTACTTC
few	TRBJ2-2	TRBV6-5	NA	CASSGPRRQYTGELFF	TGTGCCAGCAGCGGCCCCCGAAGACAGTACACCGGGGAGCTGTTTTTT
many	TRBJ1-1	TRBV12-3/TRBV12-4	TRBD1	CASSPDRMNTEAFF	TGTGCCAGCAGCCCGGACAGGATGAACACTGAAGCTTTCTTT